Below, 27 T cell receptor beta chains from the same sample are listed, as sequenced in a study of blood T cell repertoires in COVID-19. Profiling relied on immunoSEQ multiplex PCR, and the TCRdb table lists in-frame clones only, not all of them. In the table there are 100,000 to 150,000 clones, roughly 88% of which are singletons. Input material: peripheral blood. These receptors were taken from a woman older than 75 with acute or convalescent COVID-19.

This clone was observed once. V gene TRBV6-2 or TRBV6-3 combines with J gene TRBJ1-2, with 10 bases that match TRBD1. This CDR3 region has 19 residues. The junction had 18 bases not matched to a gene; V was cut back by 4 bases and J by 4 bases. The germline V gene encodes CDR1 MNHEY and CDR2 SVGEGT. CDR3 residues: CASSSGTRQGAPPLYGYTF. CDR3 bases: TGTGCCAGCAGTTCAGGGACACGACAGGGGGCACCCCCTCTCTATGGCTACACCTTC.

Here the CDR3 reads CASSLEGTGGRTDTQYF. In nucleotides, the CDR3 is TGTGCCAGCAGCTTAGAAGGGACAGGGGGTCGCACAGATACGCAGTATTTT. The rearrangement links TRBV7-9 to TRBJ2-3, with 11 bases matching TRBD1. The CDR3 has 17 residues. V lost 1 base to trimming and J lost 1 base; unmatched junction nucleotides: 4. Germline values: CDR1 SEHNR, CDR2 FQNEAQ (reference sequence).

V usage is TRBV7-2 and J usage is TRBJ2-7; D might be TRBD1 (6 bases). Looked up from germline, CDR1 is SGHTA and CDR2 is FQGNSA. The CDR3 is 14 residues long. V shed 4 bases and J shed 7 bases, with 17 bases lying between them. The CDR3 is CASSYHREWGEQYF. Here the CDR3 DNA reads TGTGCCAGCAGCTACCACAGGGAGTGGGGGGAGCAGTACTTC.

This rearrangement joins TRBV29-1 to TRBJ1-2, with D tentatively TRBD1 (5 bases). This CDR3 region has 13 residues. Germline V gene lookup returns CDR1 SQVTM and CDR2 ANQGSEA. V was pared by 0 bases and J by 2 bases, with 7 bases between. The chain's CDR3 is CSVEEPGNYGYTF. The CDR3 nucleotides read TGCAGCGTTGAAGAGCCAGGGAACTATGGCTACACCTTC.

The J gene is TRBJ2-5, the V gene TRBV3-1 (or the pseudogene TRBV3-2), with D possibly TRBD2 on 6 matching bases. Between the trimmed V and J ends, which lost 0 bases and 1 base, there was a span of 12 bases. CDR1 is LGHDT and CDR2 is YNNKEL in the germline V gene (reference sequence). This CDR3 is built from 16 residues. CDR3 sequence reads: CASSQDPGRGQETQYF. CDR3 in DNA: TGTGCCAGCAGCCAAGACCCAGGGCGGGGCCAAGAGACCCAGTACTTC.

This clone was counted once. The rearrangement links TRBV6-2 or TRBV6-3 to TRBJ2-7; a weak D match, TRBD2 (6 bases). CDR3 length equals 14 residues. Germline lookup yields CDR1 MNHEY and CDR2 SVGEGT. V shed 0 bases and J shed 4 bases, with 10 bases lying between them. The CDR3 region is CASSYSIGGYEQYF. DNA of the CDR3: TGTGCCAGCAGTTACTCTATCGGGGGTTACGAGCAGTACTTC.

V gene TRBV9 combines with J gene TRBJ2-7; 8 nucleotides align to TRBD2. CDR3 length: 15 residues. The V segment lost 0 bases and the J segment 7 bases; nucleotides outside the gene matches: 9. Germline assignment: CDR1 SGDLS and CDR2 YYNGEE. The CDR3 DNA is TGTGCCAGCAGCGTAGGGGGAGCGGGGGCTAGGGAGCAGTACTTC. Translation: CASSVGGAGAREQYF.

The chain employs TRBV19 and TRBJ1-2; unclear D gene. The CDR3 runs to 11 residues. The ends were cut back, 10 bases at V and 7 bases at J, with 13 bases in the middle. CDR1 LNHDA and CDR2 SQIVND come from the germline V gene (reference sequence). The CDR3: CANLRDIGYTF. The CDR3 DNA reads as TGTGCCAACCTCCGTGACATTGGCTACACCTTC.

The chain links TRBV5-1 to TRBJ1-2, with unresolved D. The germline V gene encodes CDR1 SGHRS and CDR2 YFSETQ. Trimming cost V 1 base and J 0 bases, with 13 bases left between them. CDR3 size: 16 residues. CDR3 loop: CASSLTSGGANYGYTF. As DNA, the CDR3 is TGCGCCAGCAGCTTGACGTCGGGAGGAGCTAACTATGGCTACACCTTC.

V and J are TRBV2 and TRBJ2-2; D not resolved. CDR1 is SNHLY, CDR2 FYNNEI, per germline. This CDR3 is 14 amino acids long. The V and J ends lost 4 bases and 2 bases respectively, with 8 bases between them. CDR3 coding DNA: TGTGCCAGCAGTGTAGGAGTTAACACCGGGGAGCTGTTTTTT. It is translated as CASSVGVNTGELFF.

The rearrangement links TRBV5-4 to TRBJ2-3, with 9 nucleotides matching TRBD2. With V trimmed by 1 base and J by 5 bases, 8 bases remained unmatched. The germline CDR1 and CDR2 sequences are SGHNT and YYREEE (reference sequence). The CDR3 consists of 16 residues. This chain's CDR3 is CASSLRVAGAIDTQYF. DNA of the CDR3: TGTGCCAGCAGCTTGAGGGTAGCGGGAGCAATAGATACGCAGTATTTT.

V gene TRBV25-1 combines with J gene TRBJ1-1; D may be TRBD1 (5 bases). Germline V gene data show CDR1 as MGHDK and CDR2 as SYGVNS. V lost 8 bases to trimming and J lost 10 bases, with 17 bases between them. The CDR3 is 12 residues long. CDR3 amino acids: CASEQGSLRAFF. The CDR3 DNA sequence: TGTGCCAGCGAGCAGGGCAGTCTGAGAGCTTTCTTT.

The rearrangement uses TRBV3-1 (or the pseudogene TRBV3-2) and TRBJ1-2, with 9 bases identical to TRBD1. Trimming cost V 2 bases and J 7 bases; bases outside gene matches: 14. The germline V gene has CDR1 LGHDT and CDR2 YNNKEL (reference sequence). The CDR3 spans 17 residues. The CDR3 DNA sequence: TGTGCCAGCAGCCAAACCTTGGGGGGACAGGGTTCTCGTGGCTACACCTTC. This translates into CASSQTLGGQGSRGYTF.

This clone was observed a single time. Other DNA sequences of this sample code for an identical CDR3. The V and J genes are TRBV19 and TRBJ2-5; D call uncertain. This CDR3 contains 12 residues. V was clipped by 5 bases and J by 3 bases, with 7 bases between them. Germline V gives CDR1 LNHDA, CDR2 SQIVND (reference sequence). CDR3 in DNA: TGTGCCAGTAGTCCCTCTAAAGAGACCCAGTACTTC. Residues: CASSPSKETQYF.

Here the CDR3 DNA reads TGTGCCAGCAGCTTATATCAGGGGGATGGCTACACCTTC. It codes for CASSLYQGDGYTF. The genes are TRBV7-8 and TRBJ1-2, with 7 bases that match TRBD1. J lost 6 bases, V lost 2 bases, and 3 bases had no gene match. Germline V gene lookup returns CDR1 SGHVS and CDR2 FQNEAQ. The CDR3 sequence is 13 residues long.

DNA for the CDR3: TGTGCCAGCAGCCCTACAGGGGGCTATACCTCCTACGAGCAGTACTTC. It encodes CASSPTGGYTSYEQYF. The chain joins TRBV3-1 (or the pseudogene TRBV3-2) to TRBJ2-7; TRBD1 agrees at 9 bases. The CDR3 has 16 amino acids. The V gene's germline CDR1 is LGHDT and CDR2 YNNKEL (reference sequence). V shed 4 bases and J 0 bases; nucleotides not matched to a gene: 7.

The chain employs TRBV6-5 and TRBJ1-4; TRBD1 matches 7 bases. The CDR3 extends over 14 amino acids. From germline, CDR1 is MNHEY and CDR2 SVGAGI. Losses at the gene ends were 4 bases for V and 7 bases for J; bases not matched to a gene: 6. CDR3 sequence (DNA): TGTGCCAGCAGTTTCGACTCAGGGGGTGAAAAACTGTTTTTT. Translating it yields CASSFDSGGEKLFF.

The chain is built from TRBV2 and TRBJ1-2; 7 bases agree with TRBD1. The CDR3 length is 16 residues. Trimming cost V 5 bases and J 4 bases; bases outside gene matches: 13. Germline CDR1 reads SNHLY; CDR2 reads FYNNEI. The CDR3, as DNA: TGTGCCAGCAGTTTCCTCGGACAGGCAAGTTTCTATGGCTACACCTTC. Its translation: CASSFLGQASFYGYTF.

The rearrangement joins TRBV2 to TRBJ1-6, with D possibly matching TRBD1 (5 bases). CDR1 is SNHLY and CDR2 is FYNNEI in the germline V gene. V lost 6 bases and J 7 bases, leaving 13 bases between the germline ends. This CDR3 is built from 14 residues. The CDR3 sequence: CASSGLGGNSPLHF. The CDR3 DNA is TGTGCCAGCAGCGGGTTGGGGGGAAATTCACCCCTCCACTTT.

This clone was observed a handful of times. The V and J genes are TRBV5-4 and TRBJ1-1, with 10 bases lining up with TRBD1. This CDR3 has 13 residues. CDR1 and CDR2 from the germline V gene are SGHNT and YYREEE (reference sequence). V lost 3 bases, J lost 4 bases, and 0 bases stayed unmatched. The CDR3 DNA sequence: TGTGCCAGCAGCTGGACAGGGGGCACTGAAGCTTTCTTT. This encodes CASSWTGGTEAFF. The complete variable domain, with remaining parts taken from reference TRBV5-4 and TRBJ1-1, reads ETGVTQSPTHLIKTRGQQVTLRCSSQSGHNTVSWYQQALGQGPQFIFQYYREEENGRGNFPPRFSGLQFPNYSSELNVNALELDDSALYLCASSWTGGTEAFFGQGTRLTVV.

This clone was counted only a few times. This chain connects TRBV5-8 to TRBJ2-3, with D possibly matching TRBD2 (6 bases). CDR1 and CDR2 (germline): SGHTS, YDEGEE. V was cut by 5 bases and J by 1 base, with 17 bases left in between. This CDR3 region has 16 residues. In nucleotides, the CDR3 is TGTGCCAGCAGTAGGGGCGGGGTTGGGGGCACAGATACGCAGTATTTT. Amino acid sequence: CASSRGGVGGTDTQYF.

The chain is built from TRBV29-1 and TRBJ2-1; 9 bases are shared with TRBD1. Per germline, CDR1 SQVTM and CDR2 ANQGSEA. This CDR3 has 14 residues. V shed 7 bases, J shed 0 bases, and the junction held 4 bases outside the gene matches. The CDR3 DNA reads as TGCAGCGCACAGGACAGGGGCTCCTACAATGAGCAGTTCTTC. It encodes CSAQDRGSYNEQFF.

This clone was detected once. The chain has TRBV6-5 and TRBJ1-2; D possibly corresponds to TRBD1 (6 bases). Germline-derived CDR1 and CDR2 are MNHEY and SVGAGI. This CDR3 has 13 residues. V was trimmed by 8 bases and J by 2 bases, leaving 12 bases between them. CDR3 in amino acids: CASRHRANYGYTF. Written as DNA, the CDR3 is TGTGCCAGCCGCCACAGGGCCAACTATGGCTACACCTTC.

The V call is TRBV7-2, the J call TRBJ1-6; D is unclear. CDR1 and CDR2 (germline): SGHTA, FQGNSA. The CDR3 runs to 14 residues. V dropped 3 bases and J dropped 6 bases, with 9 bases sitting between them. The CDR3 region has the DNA TGTGCCAGCAGCTTTGTACAGCTTAATTCACCCCTCCACTTT. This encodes CASSFVQLNSPLHF.

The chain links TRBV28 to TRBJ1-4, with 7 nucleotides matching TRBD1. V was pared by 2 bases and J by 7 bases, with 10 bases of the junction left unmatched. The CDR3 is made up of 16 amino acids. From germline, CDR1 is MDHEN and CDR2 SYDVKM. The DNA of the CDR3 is TGTGCCAGCAGTTTAGGTCTGTGGCAGGGGGGTGAAAAACTGTTTTTT. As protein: CASSLGLWQGGEKLFF. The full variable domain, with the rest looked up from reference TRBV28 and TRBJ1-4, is DVKVTQSSRYLVKRTGEKVFLECVQDMDHENMFWYRQDPGLGLRLIYFSYDVKMKEKGDIPEGYSVSREKKERFSLILESASTNQTSMYLCASSLGLWQGGEKLFFGSGTQLSVL.

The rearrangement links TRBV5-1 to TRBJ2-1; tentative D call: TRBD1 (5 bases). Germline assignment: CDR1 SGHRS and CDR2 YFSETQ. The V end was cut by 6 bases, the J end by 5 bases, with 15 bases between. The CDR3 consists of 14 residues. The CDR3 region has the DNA TGCGCCAGCACGGAAACAGGCTTCAACAATGAGCAGTTCTTC. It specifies CASTETGFNNEQFF.

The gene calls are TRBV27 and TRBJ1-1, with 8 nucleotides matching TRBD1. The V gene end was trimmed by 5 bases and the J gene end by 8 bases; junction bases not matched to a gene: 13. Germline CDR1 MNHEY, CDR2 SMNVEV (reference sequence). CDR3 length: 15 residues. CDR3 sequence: CASSPWDRTLGEAFF. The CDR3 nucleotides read TGTGCCAGCAGTCCCTGGGACAGGACCTTGGGAGAAGCTTTCTTT.